This T cell receptor (beta chain) is drawn from a study of CD8+CD57+ T cells in acquired aplastic anemia. Study-wide context: Each DNA sample taken from sorted CD4+ and CD8+ cells came to 2.5 to 4 ug on average.

Germline assignment: CDR1 ENHRY and CDR2 SYGVKD. V lost 11 bases and J 3 bases, leaving 14 bases between the germline ends. The CDR3 runs to 12 residues. This clonotype has at least ten counts. Its antigen is as yet unknown. It was patients with CD8+CD57+ cell expansion by flow cytometry who were chosen for sequencing. Acquired aplastic anemia of severe grade affected all patients. No therapy was given to patients before blood sampling. Profiles of TCR beta VDJ and CDR3 were generated from a genomic DNA template. TCRdb re-analysed the reads in MiXCR, keeping a single row per CDR3 protein. The table includes 450,000 to 550,000 distinct CDR3 sequences, less than 35% detected once. Overall study findings and caveats: Researchers report that twenty-nine CD8+ CDR3 sequences appeared in both patients and controls.

Sequenced sample: sorted CD4+, CD8+, or CD8+CD57+ T cells (not recorded which) from PBMCs. This TCR derives from a human donor with aplastic anemia. V gene TRBV10-3 combines with J gene TRBJ2-7, with D perhaps TRBD1 or TRBD2 (5 bases each). CDR3 bases: TGTGCCGCCCGGGACGACGACTACGAGCAGTACTTC. Protein sequence: CAARDDDYEQYF.